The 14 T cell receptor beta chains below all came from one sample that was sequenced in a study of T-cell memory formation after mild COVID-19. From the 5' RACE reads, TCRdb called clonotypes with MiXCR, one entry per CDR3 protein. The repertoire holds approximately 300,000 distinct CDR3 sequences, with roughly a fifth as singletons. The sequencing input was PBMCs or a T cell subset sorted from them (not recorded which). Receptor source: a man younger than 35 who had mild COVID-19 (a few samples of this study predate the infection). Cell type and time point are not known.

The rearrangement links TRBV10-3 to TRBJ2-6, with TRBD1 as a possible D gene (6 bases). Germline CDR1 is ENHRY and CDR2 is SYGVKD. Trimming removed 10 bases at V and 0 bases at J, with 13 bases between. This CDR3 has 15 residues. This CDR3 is CATHPDSSGANVLTF. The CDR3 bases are TGTGCCACTCACCCGGACAGCTCTGGGGCCAACGTCCTGACTTTC.

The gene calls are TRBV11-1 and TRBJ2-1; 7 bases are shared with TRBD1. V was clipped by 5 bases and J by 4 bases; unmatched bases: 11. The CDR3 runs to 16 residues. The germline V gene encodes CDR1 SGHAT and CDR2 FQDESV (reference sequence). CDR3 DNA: TGTGCCAGCAGCCCGACCGGGACAGTAGGATACAATGAGCAGTTCTTC. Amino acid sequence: CASSPTGTVGYNEQFF.

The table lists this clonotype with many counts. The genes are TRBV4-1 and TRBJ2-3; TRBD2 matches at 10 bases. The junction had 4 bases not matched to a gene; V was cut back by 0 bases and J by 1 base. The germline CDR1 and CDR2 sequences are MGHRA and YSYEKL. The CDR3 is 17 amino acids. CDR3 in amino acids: CASSQDFTSGGTDTQYF. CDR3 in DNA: TGCGCCAGCAGCCAAGATTTTACTAGCGGGGGCACAGATACGCAGTATTTT.

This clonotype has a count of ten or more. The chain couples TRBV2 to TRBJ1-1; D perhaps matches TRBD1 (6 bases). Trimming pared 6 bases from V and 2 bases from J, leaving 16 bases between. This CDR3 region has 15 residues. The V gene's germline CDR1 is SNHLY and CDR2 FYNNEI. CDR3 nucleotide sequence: TGTGCCAGCAGCCATTATGGACAGACTAACACTGAAGCTTTCTTT. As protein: CASSHYGQTNTEAFF. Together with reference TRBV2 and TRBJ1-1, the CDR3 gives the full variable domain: EPEVTQTPSHQVTQMGQEVILRCVPISNHLYFYWYRQILGQKVEFLVSFYNNEISEKSEIFDDQFSVERPDGSNFTLKIRSTKLEDSAMYFCASSHYGQTNTEAFFGQGTRLTVV.

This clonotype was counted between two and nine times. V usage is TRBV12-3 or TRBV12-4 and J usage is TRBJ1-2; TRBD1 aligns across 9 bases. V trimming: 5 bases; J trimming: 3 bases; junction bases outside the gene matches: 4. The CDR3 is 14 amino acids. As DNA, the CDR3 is TGTGCCAGCAGTAGGACAGGGGTTTACTATGGCTACACCTTC. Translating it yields CASSRTGVYYGYTF.

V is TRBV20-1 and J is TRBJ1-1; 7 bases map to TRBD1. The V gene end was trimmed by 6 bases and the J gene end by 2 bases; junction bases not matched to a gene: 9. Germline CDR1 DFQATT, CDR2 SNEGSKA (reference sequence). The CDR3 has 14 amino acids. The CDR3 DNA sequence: TGCAGTGCCATCCGGGACAGTCAAAACACTGAAGCTTTCTTT. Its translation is CSAIRDSQNTEAFF.

In DNA form, the CDR3 reads TGTGCCAGCAGCGTCACGGGGGGGCGATCAGATACGCAGTATTTT. This sequence encodes CASSVTGGRSDTQYF. The chain employs TRBV9 and TRBJ2-3, with 8 bases identical to TRBD2. The CDR3 consists of 15 residues. Per germline, CDR1 SGDLS and CDR2 YYNGEE. Germline trimming cut 2 bases from V and 4 bases from J; bases unmatched to any gene: 6.

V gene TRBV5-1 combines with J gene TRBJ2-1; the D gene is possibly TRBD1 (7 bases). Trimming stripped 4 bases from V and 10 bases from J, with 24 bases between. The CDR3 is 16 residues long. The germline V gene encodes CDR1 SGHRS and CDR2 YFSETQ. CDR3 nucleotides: TGCGCCAGCAGCGGACTACAGGGGCCTCCTGCTCGGGAGCAGTTCTTC. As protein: CASSGLQGPPAREQFF.

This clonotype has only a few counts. CDR3 residues: CASSLAPIGQNTEAFF. The CDR3 DNA follows: TGTGCCAGCAGTTTAGCGCCAATCGGACAGAACACTGAAGCTTTCTTT. This rearrangement joins TRBV12-3 or TRBV12-4 to TRBJ1-1; D is perhaps TRBD1 (5 bases). This CDR3 has 16 residues. Trimming stripped 0 bases from V and 1 base from J, with 12 bases between.

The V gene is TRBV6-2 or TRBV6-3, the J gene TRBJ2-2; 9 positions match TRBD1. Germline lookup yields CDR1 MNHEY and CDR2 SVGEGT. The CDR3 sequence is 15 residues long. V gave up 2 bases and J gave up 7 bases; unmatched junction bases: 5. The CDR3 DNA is TGTGCCAGCAGTTACCCGGGGACAGGGATCGGGGAGCTGTTTTTT. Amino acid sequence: CASSYPGTGIGELFF.

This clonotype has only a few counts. The CDR3 here is CASKLLGTGNYEQYF. CDR3 nucleotides: TGCGCCAGCAAGTTGCTCGGGACAGGGAACTACGAGCAGTACTTC. The genes are TRBV5-1 and TRBJ2-7, with TRBD1 identical over 9 bases. Losses at the gene ends were 6 bases for V and 3 bases for J; bases not matched to a gene: 10. The CDR3 length is 15 residues. Germline CDR1 and CDR2: SGHRS and YFSETQ.

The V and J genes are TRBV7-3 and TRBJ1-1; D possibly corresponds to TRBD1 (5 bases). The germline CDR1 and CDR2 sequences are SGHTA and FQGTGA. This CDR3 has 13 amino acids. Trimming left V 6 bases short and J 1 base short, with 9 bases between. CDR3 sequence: CASRMTENTEAFF. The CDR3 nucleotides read TGTGCCAGCAGGATGACAGAGAACACTGAAGCTTTCTTT.

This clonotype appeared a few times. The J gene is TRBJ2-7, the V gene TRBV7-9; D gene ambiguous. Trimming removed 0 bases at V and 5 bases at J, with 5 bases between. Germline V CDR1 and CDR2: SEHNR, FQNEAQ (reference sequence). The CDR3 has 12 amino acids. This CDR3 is CASSLADDEQYF. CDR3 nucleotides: TGTGCCAGCAGCTTAGCCGACGACGAGCAGTACTTC.

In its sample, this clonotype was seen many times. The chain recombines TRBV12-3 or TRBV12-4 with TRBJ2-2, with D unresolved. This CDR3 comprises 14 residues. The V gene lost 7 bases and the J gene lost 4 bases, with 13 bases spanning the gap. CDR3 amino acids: CASTTVLSTGELFF. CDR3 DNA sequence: TGTGCCAGCACCACGGTTCTTTCCACCGGGGAGCTGTTTTTT.